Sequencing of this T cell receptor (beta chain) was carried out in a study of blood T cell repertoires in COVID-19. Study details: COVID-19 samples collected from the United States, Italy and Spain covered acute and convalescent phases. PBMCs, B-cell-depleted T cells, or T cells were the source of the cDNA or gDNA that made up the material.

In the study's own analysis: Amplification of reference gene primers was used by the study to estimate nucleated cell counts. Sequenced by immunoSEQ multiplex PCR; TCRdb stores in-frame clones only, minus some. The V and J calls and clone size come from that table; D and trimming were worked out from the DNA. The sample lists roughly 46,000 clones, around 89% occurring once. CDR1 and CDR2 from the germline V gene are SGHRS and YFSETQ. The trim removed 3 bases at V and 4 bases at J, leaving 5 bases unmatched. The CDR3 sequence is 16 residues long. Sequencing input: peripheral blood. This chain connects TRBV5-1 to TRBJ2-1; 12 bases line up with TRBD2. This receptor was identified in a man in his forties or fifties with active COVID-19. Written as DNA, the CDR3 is TGCGCCAGCAGCTCCGGACTAGCGGGGATATACAATGAGCAGTTCTTC. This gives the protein CASSSGLAGIYNEQFF.